This T cell receptor beta chain was observed in a study of blood T cell repertoires in COVID-19. For the study at large: Acute and convalescent COVID-19 samples came from the United States, Italy and Spain. T cells, B-cell-depleted T cells, or PBMCs supplied cDNA or gDNA.

Here immunoSEQ multiplex PCR was the method, and the copy in TCRdb shows in-frame clones only, minus some. The repertoire holds some 200,000 clones, with 81% as singletons. Germline CDR1 and CDR2: LNHDA and SQIVND (reference sequence). The germline V and J ends were trimmed by 5 bases and 0 bases, with 10 bases remaining between them. The CDR3 spans 15 residues. Study members were between roughly 18 and 90 years old and lived in approximately 25 US regions. In assigning cohorts, the study relied on participant-reported clinical history. Specimen: PBMCs or T cells enriched from blood (not recorded which). The receptor was derived from a woman between 45 and 60 years old with acute COVID-19. The V gene is TRBV19, the J gene TRBJ2-2; the D gene is possibly TRBD2 (6 bases). The CDR3 DNA reads TGTGCCAGTAGTTCGCGGGGAGCGAACACCGGGGAGCTGTTTTTT. Its protein is CASSSRGANTGELFF.